The entry below gives a single T cell receptor beta chain sequence along with its context. Its antigen is currently unknown. TCRdb passed the reads through MiXCR, listing each CDR3 protein once. The data contain around 200,000 distinct CDR3 sequences, approximately 38% of them singletons. This entry belongs to a study of T cell repertoires in cytomegalovirus infection. The overall study: Selection of CMV epitopes for the study included recently identified HLA-C-restricted and well-studied HLA-B-restricted ones. A matching HLA type, together with CMV infection, was signaled by public TCR beta signatures.

Study-wide results and limits: CMV carriers having the relevant HLA were flagged by cumulative public TCR beta family frequency. It was HLA-C-restricted CMV-specific TCR beta clonotypes that dominated the response ex vivo.

The receptor comes from a human donor in good health (CMV status not recorded). Some clones in this sample may be carry-over from other donors' samples. The source material was CD8+ T cells from cultured PBMCs, sampled from culture after CMV antigen stimulation.

The DNA of the CDR3 is TGTGCCAGCAGCTCCCATGGACCGAATGGCTACGAGCAGTACTTC. It encodes CASSSHGPNGYEQYF. The chain links TRBV7-6 to TRBJ2-7, with D hard to call. The CDR3 has 15 amino acids. CDR1 is SGHVS and CDR2 is FNYEAQ in the germline V gene. With 4 bases removed from V and 3 bases from J, the gap between germline ends came to 16 bases.